These 13 T cell receptor beta chains came from one sample sequenced in a study of CD8+ T cells in alopecia areata. The authors extracted RNA and reverse transcribed it into cDNA as the sequencing template. TCRdb's table, derived via immunoSEQ multiplex PCR, lists solely in-frame clones and lacks some. The sample includes around 200,000 clones, around three fifths of them seen just once. Stated treatment: oral pan-JAK inhibitor, 5-10 mg twice daily. Sequences were derived from CD8+ T cells sorted from blood, sampled at week 24, from a patient treated with tofacitinib. The source of these receptors is a human donor with alopecia areata.

V and J are TRBV7-9 and TRBJ1-5; D is undetermined. The CDR3 runs 12 residues. Germline loops: CDR1 SEHNR, CDR2 FQNEAQ (reference sequence). V lost 1 base, J lost 5 bases, and 3 bases lay in between. The CDR3 sequence: CASSLGDQPQHF. The DNA of the CDR3 is TGTGCCAGCAGCTTAGGGGATCAGCCCCAGCATTTT.

This clone occurred a few times. This chain connects TRBV30 to TRBJ2-3; D not certain. Per germline, CDR1 GTSNPN and CDR2 SVGIG (reference sequence). The CDR3 loop spans 15 amino acids. V was pared by 3 bases and J by 2 bases, with 15 bases between. CDR3 loop: CAWRTKLVVTDTQYF. The DNA of the CDR3 is TGTGCCTGGAGAACAAAACTGGTTGTCACAGATACGCAGTATTTT.

V gene TRBV13 combines with J gene TRBJ2-2; 11 bases map to TRBD1. J was trimmed by 5 bases and V by 5 bases; bases with no gene match: 4. Germline CDR1 PRHDT, CDR2 FYEKMQ (reference sequence). CDR3 length: 15 residues. The CDR3 region is CASSPGTGGTGELFF. The CDR3 nucleotides read TGTGCCAGCAGCCCCGGGACAGGGGGGACCGGGGAGCTGTTTTTT.

The genes are TRBV5-6 and TRBJ2-7; D uncertain. CDR3 length: 14 amino acids. Germline CDR1 SGHDT, CDR2 YYEEEE. Trimming removed 0 bases at V and 2 bases at J, with 9 bases between. The DNA for the CDR3 is TGTGCCAGCAGCTTGGTTGCAGCAGCCTACGAGCAGTACTTC. Translated, it gives CASSLVAAAYEQYF.

J is TRBJ1-2 and V is TRBV2; D unresolved. With 2 bases removed from V and 1 base from J, the gap between germline ends came to 14 bases. CDR3 length: 16 residues. CDR1 SNHLY and CDR2 FYNNEI come from the germline V gene. The CDR3 nucleotides read TGTGCCAGCAGTGAAACTTTGGTCAGCCTTAACTATGGCTACACCTTC. It codes for CASSETLVSLNYGYTF.

The CDR3 DNA reads as TGTGCCAGCAGCCAACATACCGGGACAGAGGATTCACCCCTCCACTTT. It is translated as CASSQHTGTEDSPLHF. J is TRBJ1-6 and V is TRBV4-2, with 7 bases aligning to TRBD1. The CDR3 has 16 amino acids. Germline CDR1 LGHNA, CDR2 YNFKEQ. V lost 2 bases and J lost 8; bases outside the gene matches: 9.

This clone was observed a single time. The chain carries TRBV27 and TRBJ1-2, with 11 bases lining up with TRBD1. Trimming cost V 4 bases and J 5 bases; bases outside gene matches: 6. The CDR3 is 15 residues long. Germline CDR1 and CDR2: MNHEY and SMNVEV (reference sequence). DNA for the CDR3: TGTGCCAGCAGTTCCGGAGGACAGGGGGCTTATGGCTACACCTTC. It translates to CASSSGGQGAYGYTF.

This rearrangement joins TRBV6-5 to TRBJ1-1, with D hard to call. Trimming took 10 bases from V and 0 from J, leaving 15 bases between them. The V gene's germline CDR1 is MNHEY and CDR2 SVGAGI. The CDR3 consists of 14 residues. CDR3 residues: CATARQALNTEAFF. Here the CDR3 DNA reads TGTGCCACCGCCCGGCAGGCGTTGAACACTGAAGCTTTCTTT.

In its sample, this clone was seen a few times. The gene calls are TRBV28 and TRBJ2-5; no definite D call. The CDR3 has 14 amino acids. Germline V lookup: CDR1 MDHEN, CDR2 SYDVKM. The V end lost 5 bases, the J end lost 0 bases, and 10 bases lay between the germline ends. CDR3 amino acids: CASSAAAYQETQYF. DNA for the CDR3: TGTGCCAGCAGTGCGGCGGCGTACCAAGAGACCCAGTACTTC.

There are a few counts of this clone. The rearrangement joins TRBV28 to TRBJ2-3; the match to TRBD1 covers 8 bases. Germline CDR1 MDHEN, CDR2 SYDVKM. There are 18 residues in the CDR3. V was clipped by 4 bases and J by 2 bases; unmatched bases: 14. CDR3 sequence reads: CASSSAVGQGGFTDTQYF. The CDR3 bases are TGTGCCAGCAGTTCCGCAGTCGGACAGGGAGGTTTCACAGATACGCAGTATTTT.

This clone has only a few counts. J is TRBJ1-2 and V is TRBV29-1, with D hard to call. The CDR3 loop spans 13 amino acids. V lost 6 bases and J lost 7, with 18 bases in between. The germline CDR1 and CDR2 sequences are SQVTM and ANQGSEA. The CDR3 DNA reads as TGCAGCGTCCAAAGGAGGGAGAGTGGTGGCTACACCTTC. Its protein product is CSVQRRESGGYTF.

The genes are TRBV2 and TRBJ1-5; D may be TRBD1 (6 bases). The CDR3 consists of 14 residues. Germline CDR1 and CDR2: SNHLY and FYNNEI. V was clipped by 10 bases and J by 2 bases, with 15 bases between them. This CDR3 is CATTGFRGNQPQHF. The CDR3, as DNA: TGTGCCACCACAGGGTTTCGCGGCAATCAGCCCCAGCATTTT.

The chain recombines TRBV4-1 with TRBJ1-5; D is undetermined. Trimming pared 1 base from V and 3 bases from J, leaving 10 bases between. Looked up from germline, CDR1 is MGHRA and CDR2 is YSYEKL. The CDR3 is 15 amino acids. The CDR3 loop reads CASSQAAGDNQPQHF. The CDR3 DNA sequence: TGCGCCAGCAGCCAAGCCGCCGGGGACAATCAGCCCCAGCATTTT.